This T cell receptor (beta chain) was sequenced for a study of cytomegalovirus exposure and HLA in healthy donors. On the study more broadly: The Caucasian-associated ancestry cluster held around 76% of roughly 370 genotyped donors. Overall study findings and caveats: Earlier analysis found most TCR beta V segments productive about 87% or about 30% of the time.

Amplification used 60 Vbeta primers and 13 Jbeta primers. Sequenced by immunoSEQ multiplex PCR; TCRdb stores in-frame clones only, minus some. The table has just over 150,000 clones, approximately 85% seen once. Germline assignment: CDR1 LNHNV and CDR2 YYDKDF (reference sequence). The CDR3 covers 13 residues. Remarks on this clone: Its antigen is as yet unknown.

Sequenced input: PBMCs. The chain employs TRBV15 and TRBJ2-1; TRBD2 is a possible D gene (6 bases). The clonotype was recovered from a man aged 18 to 29 in good health and CMV-seropositive. CDR3 nucleotide sequence: TGTGCAACCGGCGGGGAAAGCTACAATGAGCAGTTCTTC. Encoded protein: CATGGESYNEQFF.